One and the same sample provided the 21 T cell receptor beta chains below, sequenced in a study of T cell repertoires in cytomegalovirus infection. From the reads, TCRdb called clonotypes with MiXCR, one entry per CDR3 protein. The top ten clones hold around 46% of a sample with 570,000 or so distinct CDR3 sequences, over 35% of them seen once. The antigens for these receptors are not known. This specimen was cultured PBMCs, taken from culture after CMV antigen stimulation. The receptors stem from a human donor in good health (CMV status not recorded). Some clones in this sample may be carry-over from other donors' samples.

J is TRBJ2-5 and V is TRBV7-8; perhaps TRBD2 as D (6 bases). V lost 4 bases, J lost 1 base, and 19 bases lay in between. This CDR3 is built from 17 residues. The germline gives CDR1 SGHVS, CDR2 FQNEAQ. The CDR3 spells CASSSLGRRIRQETQYF. As DNA, the CDR3 is TGTGCCAGCAGCTCATTAGGGAGGCGGATTCGCCAAGAGACCCAGTACTTC.

This chain links TRBV6-2 or TRBV6-3 with TRBJ2-1; 8 bases are a match to TRBD2. The V gene's germline CDR1 is MNHEY and CDR2 SVGEGT. V gave up 5 bases and J gave up 0 bases; unmatched junction bases: 6. The CDR3 has 16 amino acids. The CDR3 nucleotides are TGTGCCAGCAGTCCCTTCGCGGGGGGCTCCTACAATGAGCAGTTCTTC. As protein: CASSPFAGGSYNEQFF.

The J gene is TRBJ2-5, the V gene TRBV2; possible D gene TRBD1, 5 bases. Germline CDR1 SNHLY, CDR2 FYNNEI. V gave up 5 bases and J gave up 9 bases, with 22 bases separating them. CDR3 size: 15 residues. Here the CDR3 reads CASSPFRTRGVAQYF. In nucleotides, the CDR3 is TGTGCCAGCAGTCCCTTCAGGACACGAGGCGTGGCCCAGTACTTC.

The genes are TRBV12-3 or TRBV12-4 and TRBJ1-1; D not resolved. V dropped 5 bases and J dropped 1 base, with 20 bases sitting between them. CDR3 size: 17 residues. The CDR3 region is CASSPSPMLRSNTEAFF. The CDR3 region has the DNA TGTGCCAGCAGTCCTTCCCCAATGCTCCGATCGAACACTGAAGCTTTCTTT.

The chain carries TRBV12-3 or TRBV12-4 and TRBJ2-7; TRBD2 aligns across 8 bases. CDR3 length: 13 amino acids. Trimming took 5 bases from V and 0 from J; bases not matched to a gene: 0. The CDR3 reads CASSTSGSYEQYF. The CDR3 nucleotides read TGTGCCAGCAGTACTAGCGGCTCCTACGAGCAGTACTTC.

J is TRBJ1-1 and V is TRBV7-2, with 9 bases lining up with TRBD1. CDR1 and CDR2 (germline): SGHTA, FQGNSA. The CDR3 has 16 residues. The junction had 11 bases not matched to a gene; V was cut back by 5 bases and J by 4 bases. CDR3 bases: TGTGCCAGCAGCCCAGGTCCGGGACAGGGAATCACTGAAGCTTTCTTT. Translated, it gives CASSPGPGQGITEAFF.

This clonotype has only a few counts. This chain links TRBV7-9 with TRBJ2-6; D not certain. The CDR3 extends over 15 amino acids. V was pared by 5 bases and J by 0 bases, with 8 bases between. CDR1 is SEHNR, CDR2 FQNEAQ, per germline (reference sequence). The CDR3 sequence: CASSLHNSGANVLTF. The CDR3 DNA is TGTGCCAGCAGCCTACACAACTCTGGGGCCAACGTCCTGACTTTC.

This chain connects TRBV15 to TRBJ2-7, with a weak D call TRBD2 (5 bases). The germline V gene has CDR1 LNHNV and CDR2 YYDKDF (reference sequence). CDR3 length equals 14 residues. Trimming removed 1 base from V and 3 bases from J, with 10 bases in between. The chain's CDR3 is CATSRVADYYEQYF. CDR3 nucleotides: TGTGCCACCAGCAGAGTAGCTGACTACTACGAGCAGTACTTC.

This clonotype was counted a few times. This chain uses TRBV12-3 or TRBV12-4 with TRBJ2-5; a weak D match, TRBD2 (6 bases). V lost 5 bases and J 2 bases, leaving 12 bases between the germline ends. The CDR3 runs 14 residues. CDR3 DNA sequence: TGTGCCAGCAGTGGTGGCGGGACTCAAGAGACCCAGTACTTC. This gives the protein CASSGGGTQETQYF.

A few counts support this clonotype. The CDR3 is CATSGGQGAMETQYF. Here the CDR3 DNA reads TGTGCCACCAGCGGGGGACAGGGGGCGATGGAGACCCAGTACTTC. The rearrangement links TRBV15 to TRBJ2-5, with 12 bases aligning to TRBD1. The CDR3 totals 15 residues. The ends lost 5 bases at V and 5 bases at J; junction bases unmatched: 6. Germline V gene sequence: CDR1 LNHNV, CDR2 YYDKDF (reference sequence).

This clonotype has just a few counts. V and J are TRBV4-1 and TRBJ2-2; D remains unclear. The CDR3 consists of 16 residues. V dropped 0 bases and J dropped 8 bases, with 16 bases sitting between them. In germline, CDR1 is MGHRA, CDR2 YSYEKL. CDR3 DNA sequence: TGCGCCAGCAGCCAAGATTTTCTCGACGGGTTTGGGGAGCTGTTTTTT. It encodes CASSQDFLDGFGELFF.

The rearrangement joins TRBV7-2 to TRBJ1-2; 8 bases line up with TRBD1. Germline-derived CDR1 and CDR2 are SGHTA and FQGNSA. This CDR3 spans 15 amino acids. The ends lost 7 bases at V and 6 bases at J; junction bases unmatched: 13. This CDR3 reads CASTFGDRRVNGYTF. The CDR3 nucleotides are TGTGCCAGCACCTTTGGGGACAGGCGAGTAAATGGCTACACCTTC.

This chain links TRBV11-2 with TRBJ2-7; 7 positions agree with TRBD1. Germline trimming cut 5 bases from V and 2 bases from J; bases unmatched to any gene: 9. The CDR3 is 15 amino acids. Germline lookup yields CDR1 SGHAT and CDR2 FQNNGV. The CDR3 region is CASSLLRGTTYEQYF. In DNA, the CDR3 is TGTGCCAGCAGCCTCCTCAGGGGGACAACCTACGAGCAGTACTTC.

The rearrangement joins TRBV6-2 or TRBV6-3 to TRBJ2-1; D could derive from TRBD1 or TRBD2 (5 bases each). The V end lost 0 bases, the J end lost 12 bases, and 9 bases lay between the germline ends. The CDR3 contains 12 residues. Germline V lookup: CDR1 MNHEY, CDR2 SVGEGT. The DNA of the CDR3 is TGTGCCAGCAGTTACTCGAGGGGACGGCAGTTCTTC. Its translation is CASSYSRGRQFF.

The J gene is TRBJ1-3, the V gene TRBV18, with D possibly TRBD1 on 5 matching bases. Germline V gene data show CDR1 as KGHSH and CDR2 as LQKENI. V lost 5 bases to trimming and J lost 0 bases, with 14 bases between them. The CDR3 contains 16 residues. CDR3 sequence (DNA): TGTGCCAGCTCAACAATTCAGGGATTCTCTGGAAACACCATATATTTT. Translating it yields CASSTIQGFSGNTIYF.

In its sample, this clonotype was seen once. This chain links TRBV4-2 with TRBJ2-3; 11 positions match TRBD2. V shed 0 bases, J shed 5 bases, and the junction held 16 bases outside the gene matches. Germline CDR1 reads LGHNA; CDR2 reads YNFKEQ. The CDR3 sequence is 20 residues long. The chain's CDR3 is CASSQDLEGTSGYSGDTQYF. Written as DNA, the CDR3 is TGTGCCAGCAGCCAAGACCTGGAAGGGACTAGCGGCTATTCAGGAGATACGCAGTATTTT.

About this clonotype: This CDR3 fails to terminate in the conserved phenylalanine or tryptophan, so it likely reflects a read error. The rearrangement uses TRBV7-9 and TRBJ2-2, with 14 bases matching TRBD2. V lost 5 bases and J lost 7; bases outside the gene matches: 6. Looked up from germline, CDR1 is SEHNR and CDR2 is FQNEAQ (reference sequence). The CDR3 runs 16 residues. As DNA, the CDR3 is TGTGCCAGCAGCGAGACTAGCGGGAGGGAGTACGGGGAGCTGTTTTGT. Its translation: CASSETSGREYGELFC.

The rearrangement joins TRBV7-4 to TRBJ2-2; D ambiguous. The CDR3 sequence is 13 residues long. The V gene's germline CDR1 is SGHVT and CDR2 SQSDAQ. V was pared by 5 bases and J by 8 bases, with 12 bases between. CDR3 DNA sequence: TGTGCCAGCAGCCCCTACGAAGCGGGGGAGCTGTTTTTT. It yields the protein CASSPYEAGELFF.

The chain uses TRBV11-2 and TRBJ2-3; tentative D call: TRBD2 (5 bases). The CDR3 has 15 residues. Germline assignment: CDR1 SGHAT and CDR2 FQNNGV. Deletions cut 5 bases from V and 3 bases from J, with 15 bases between. CDR3 coding DNA: TGTGCCAGCAGCCCGATGCCTACGGGAACAGATACGCAGTATTTT. Translation: CASSPMPTGTDTQYF.

The chain recombines TRBV20-1 with TRBJ2-7; 13 bases align to TRBD2. CDR1 DFQATT and CDR2 SNEGSKA come from the germline V gene (reference sequence). CDR3 length equals 16 residues. V lost 5 bases, J lost 0 bases, and 7 bases stayed unmatched. CDR3 DNA: TGCAGTGCTGCCGGGACTAGCGGGGCCAGCTCCTACGAGCAGTACTTC. Protein product: CSAAGTSGASSYEQYF.

V gene TRBV7-2 combines with J gene TRBJ2-7, with unresolved D. The length of the CDR3 is 13 residues. CDR1 is SGHTA and CDR2 is FQGNSA in the germline V gene. Trimming shortened V by 6 bases and J by 0 bases, and 9 bases separated the two germline ends. CDR3 sequence: CASRRASSYEQYF. CDR3 DNA: TGTGCCAGCAGACGGGCCAGCTCCTACGAGCAGTACTTC.